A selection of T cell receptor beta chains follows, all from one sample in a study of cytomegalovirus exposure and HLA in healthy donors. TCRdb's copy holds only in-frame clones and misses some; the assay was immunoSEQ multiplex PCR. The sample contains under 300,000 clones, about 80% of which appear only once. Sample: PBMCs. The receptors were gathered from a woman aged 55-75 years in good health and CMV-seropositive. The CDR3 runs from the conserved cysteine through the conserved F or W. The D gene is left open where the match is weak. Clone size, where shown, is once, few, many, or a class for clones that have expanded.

cdr3_nt: TGTGCCAGCAGGCAGGAAAAACTGTTTTTT
cdr3_aa: CASRQEKLFF
v_call: TRBV28
clone_size: NA
j_call: TRBJ1-4
d_call: NA

cdr3_nt: TGCGCCAGCAGCCAATTATGCGGCACCTACGAGCAGTACTTC
cdr3_aa: CASSQLCGTYEQYF
v_call: TRBV4-1
clone_size: NA
j_call: TRBJ2-7
d_call: NA

cdr3_nt: TGTGCCAGCAGCTTTCGACAAATGTATGGCTACACCTTC
cdr3_aa: CASSFRQMYGYTF
v_call: TRBV7-9
clone_size: NA
j_call: TRBJ1-2
d_call: NA

cdr3_nt: TGTGCCAGCAGCATAACAGGGGAAGATCCGCCCCAGCATTTT
cdr3_aa: CASSITGEDPPQHF
v_call: TRBV5-5
clone_size: NA
j_call: TRBJ1-5
d_call: TRBD1

cdr3_nt: TGTGCCAGCAGGGGACTAGCGGAAGAGACCCAGTACTTC
cdr3_aa: CASRGLAEETQYF
v_call: TRBV27
clone_size: once
j_call: TRBJ2-5
d_call: TRBD2

cdr3_nt: TGTGCCAGCAGCTCCTTTTCGACAGGGGGGAGAGATCAGCCCCAGCATTTT
cdr3_aa: CASSSFSTGGRDQPQHF
v_call: TRBV7-9
clone_size: NA
j_call: TRBJ1-5
d_call: TRBD1

cdr3_nt: TGTGCCAGCAGCCGCGGGATCACAGATACGCAGTATTTT
cdr3_aa: CASSRGITDTQYF
v_call: TRBV5-6
clone_size: NA
j_call: TRBJ2-3
d_call: NA

cdr3_nt: TGCAGCGTTGACCAGGGAGGGAGCACTGAAGCTTTCTTT
cdr3_aa: CSVDQGGSTEAFF
v_call: TRBV29-1
clone_size: few
j_call: TRBJ1-1
d_call: NA

cdr3_nt: TGTGCCAGCAAAGGGGGAGCCAAAAACATTCAGTACTTC
cdr3_aa: CASKGGAKNIQYF
v_call: TRBV28
clone_size: few
j_call: TRBJ2-4
d_call: NA

cdr3_nt: TGCGCCAGCAGCTTGGATCAAGGGGATCAGCCCCAGCATTTT
cdr3_aa: CASSLDQGDQPQHF
v_call: TRBV5-1
clone_size: NA
j_call: TRBJ1-5
d_call: NA

cdr3_nt: TGTGCCAGCAGCTTAGTCCTCTCTGGAAACACCATATATTTT
cdr3_aa: CASSLVLSGNTIYF
v_call: TRBV11-2
clone_size: NA
j_call: TRBJ1-3
d_call: NA

cdr3_nt: TGTGCCAGCAGTGTTGGCAGGGGGCGTCAGCCCCAGCATTTT
cdr3_aa: CASSVGRGRQPQHF
v_call: TRBV2
clone_size: NA
j_call: TRBJ1-5
d_call: TRBD1

cdr3_nt: TGTGCCAGCAGCCTAAACAACAGGGGGGGAAACACCATATATTTT
cdr3_aa: CASSLNNRGGNTIYF
v_call: TRBV4-2
clone_size: NA
j_call: TRBJ1-3
d_call: TRBD1

cdr3_nt: TGTGCCAGCAGCCCGCGACAGGGTGGACTTGAAAAACTGTTTTTT
cdr3_aa: CASSPRQGGLEKLFF
v_call: TRBV9
clone_size: NA
j_call: TRBJ1-4
d_call: TRBD1

cdr3_nt: TGTGCCAGCAGGTTTTCAGGGCCCCAGCATTTT
cdr3_aa: CASRFSGPQHF
v_call: TRBV2
clone_size: NA
j_call: TRBJ1-5
d_call: NA

cdr3_nt: TGTGCCAGCAGCCGCGGGACTAGCGGGAGGTACACCGGGGAGCTGTTTTTT
cdr3_aa: CASSRGTSGRYTGELFF
v_call: TRBV5-6
clone_size: NA
j_call: TRBJ2-2
d_call: TRBD2

cdr3_nt: TGTGCCAGCAGTTCCGGGACAGGGTCTTCCTACGAGCAGTACTTC
cdr3_aa: CASSSGTGSSYEQYF
v_call: TRBV28
clone_size: few
j_call: TRBJ2-7
d_call: TRBD1

cdr3_nt: TGCGCCAGCAGCTTGGCCGCGACAGAGAACTATGGCTACACCTTC
cdr3_aa: CASSLAATENYGYTF
v_call: TRBV5-1
clone_size: NA
j_call: TRBJ1-2
d_call: NA

cdr3_nt: TGCGCCAGCAGCCCCTGGAGCCCTTGGGAAAACATTCAGTACTTC
cdr3_aa: CASSPWSPWENIQYF
v_call: TRBV5-1
clone_size: NA
j_call: TRBJ2-4
d_call: NA

cdr3_nt: TGTGCCATCAGTGACCCTCCCGACGGAGGATATCAGCCCCAGCATTTT
cdr3_aa: CAISDPPDGGYQPQHF
v_call: TRBV10-3
clone_size: NA
j_call: TRBJ1-5
d_call: NA

cdr3_nt: TGCGCCAGCAGCTTGTTAGGGGGCAACACTGAAGCTTTCTTT
cdr3_aa: CASSLLGGNTEAFF
v_call: TRBV5-1
clone_size: NA
j_call: TRBJ1-1
d_call: TRBD1

cdr3_nt: TGTGCCAGCAGCTTAGTAGGGACAGGGGACGAGCAGTGCTTC
cdr3_aa: CASSLVGTGDEQCF
v_call: TRBV7-9
clone_size: NA
j_call: TRBJ2-7
d_call: TRBD1

cdr3_nt: TGTGCCAGCAACTACCCAGGGGACACTGAAGCTTTCTTT
cdr3_aa: CASNYPGDTEAFF
v_call: TRBV28
clone_size: NA
j_call: TRBJ1-1
d_call: NA

cdr3_nt: TGTGCCAGCCAGGGACAGGGTGACTACGAGCAGTACTTC
cdr3_aa: CASQGQGDYEQYF
v_call: TRBV5-6
clone_size: NA
j_call: TRBJ2-7
d_call: TRBD1

cdr3_nt: TGTGCCAGCAGTGGTGGACTAGCGCCTAGAGATACGCAGTATTTT
cdr3_aa: CASSGGLAPRDTQYF
v_call: TRBV9
clone_size: NA
j_call: TRBJ2-3
d_call: TRBD2

cdr3_nt: TGTGCCAGCAGCTTGGGGGCTCGCCAAAACATTCAGTACTTC
cdr3_aa: CASSLGARQNIQYF
v_call: TRBV5-4
clone_size: NA
j_call: TRBJ2-4
d_call: NA

cdr3_nt: TGTGCCAGCAGCTTAGGGGGCGGAAGAAATTACGAGCAGTACTTC
cdr3_aa: CASSLGGGRNYEQYF
v_call: TRBV11-3
clone_size: NA
j_call: TRBJ2-7
d_call: NA

cdr3_nt: TGTGCCAGCAGACGTACAACGAACACTGAAGCTTTCTTT
cdr3_aa: CASRRTTNTEAFF
v_call: TRBV6-5
clone_size: few
j_call: TRBJ1-1
d_call: NA

cdr3_nt: TGTGCCAGCAGCCACGCCCCCCAGGGAAAGAATTATGGCTACACCTTC
cdr3_aa: CASSHAPQGKNYGYTF
v_call: TRBV4-2
clone_size: NA
j_call: TRBJ1-2
d_call: NA

cdr3_nt: TGTGCCAGCAGCTGGGACAGTAACACTGAAGCTTTCTTT
cdr3_aa: CASSWDSNTEAFF
v_call: TRBV14
clone_size: once
j_call: TRBJ1-1
d_call: TRBD1